This T cell receptor (beta chain) emerged from a study of blood T cell repertoires in COVID-19. Study details: Acute-phase and convalescent COVID-19 samples originated in the United States, Italy and Spain. PBMCs, B-cell-depleted T cells, or T cells were the source of the cDNA or gDNA that made up the material.

The CDR3 is 16 residues long. CDR1 and CDR2 (germline): SGHRS, YFSETQ. J was trimmed by 4 bases and V by 0 bases; bases with no gene match: 9. Sequencing was performed with immunoSEQ multiplex PCR; in TCRdb, only in-frame clones are kept and a portion is missing. This sample has 70,000 to 90,000 clones, with about 85% found just once. Sequenced material: peripheral blood. This sequence was found in a human donor in a cohort sampled during active COVID-19. This chain connects TRBV5-1 to TRBJ1-1; 7 nucleotides match TRBD1. CDR3 protein: CASSLEGQLGSTEAFF. The CDR3, as DNA: TGCGCCAGCAGCTTGGAGGGACAGCTAGGGAGCACTGAAGCTTTCTTT.